These 27 T cell receptor beta chains originate from one sample sequenced in a study of T cell responses to AZD1222 COVID-19 vaccine. TCRdb's copy holds only in-frame clones and misses some; the assay was immunoSEQ multiplex PCR. Counted here are 120,000 to 150,000 clones, roughly 89% occurring once; the ten biggest clones make up roughly 1.8%. Source: peripheral blood, taken 28 days after the second AZD1222 dose. These receptors all stem from an adult who received the AZD1222 COVID-19 vaccine.

The chain uses TRBV7-9 and TRBJ1-4, with no clear D. The length of the CDR3 is 17 residues. V was cut by 7 bases and J by 1 base, with 19 bases left in between. Germline V gene data show CDR1 as SEHNR and CDR2 as FQNEAQ (reference sequence). CDR3 bases: TGTGCCAGCAAGCCCTCCCACAAGGGTAGAACTAATGAAAAACTGTTTTTT. Residues: CASKPSHKGRTNEKLFF.

A single count supports this clone. V is TRBV2 and J is TRBJ1-5, with 9 bases fitting TRBD1. The CDR3 covers 15 residues. V was pared by 5 bases and J by 2 bases, with 4 bases of the junction left unmatched. Germline assignment: CDR1 SNHLY and CDR2 FYNNEI. The CDR3 DNA reads as TGTGCCAGCAGTCCACAGGGGGCTGGCAATCAGCCCCAGCATTTT. This translates into CASSPQGAGNQPQHF.

The CDR3 DNA reads TGCAGCGTTGCCTTAGGACTAGGGGACGCTGAGCAGTTCTTC. Protein product: CSVALGLGDAEQFF. The rearrangement links TRBV29-1 to TRBJ2-1, with 7 nucleotides matching TRBD2. V lost 4 bases, J lost 9 bases, and 12 bases stayed unmatched. Germline values: CDR1 SQVTM, CDR2 ANQGSEA. This CDR3 region has 14 residues.

The CDR3 nucleotides read TGCGCCAGCAGTGGGTCGACAGGGGGTCAGTACTTC. This codes for CASSGSTGGQYF. This rearrangement joins TRBV10-1 to TRBJ2-4, with 9 bases that match TRBD1. The CDR3 loop spans 12 amino acids. V lost 4 bases, J lost 12 bases, and 4 bases stayed unmatched. The germline V gene encodes CDR1 WNHNN and CDR2 SYGVQD (reference sequence).

The chain employs TRBV13 and TRBJ2-7, with D hard to call. The ends were cut back, 5 bases at V and 6 bases at J, with 14 bases in the middle. The CDR3 sequence is 13 residues long. Germline values: CDR1 PRHDT, CDR2 FYEKMQ (reference sequence). The CDR3 protein is CASSPSRQREQYF. CDR3 coding DNA: TGTGCCAGCAGCCCCTCCCGGCAGCGCGAGCAGTACTTC.

This clone was seen once. V and J are TRBV28 and TRBJ1-1; D unresolved. This CDR3 spans 12 amino acids. Germline-derived CDR1 and CDR2 are MDHEN and SYDVKM. Trimming shortened V by 4 bases and J by 4 bases, and 7 bases separated the two germline ends. This chain's CDR3 is CASSSRVTEAFF. As DNA, the CDR3 is TGTGCCAGCAGTTCGCGCGTCACTGAAGCTTTCTTT.

V and J are TRBV30 and TRBJ1-4, with unresolved D. V dropped 5 bases and J dropped 3 bases, with 13 bases sitting between them. Germline V gives CDR1 GTSNPN, CDR2 SVGIG (reference sequence). The CDR3 sequence is 14 residues long. Written as DNA, the CDR3 is TGTGCCTGGCTCTCCCGGGTTCCTAATGAAAAACTGTTTTTT. Translation gives CAWLSRVPNEKLFF.

The V call is TRBV6-5, the J call TRBJ1-1; D gene uncertain. The ends were cut back, 6 bases at V and 11 bases at J, with 19 bases in the middle. CDR3 length: 13 amino acids. Per the germline V gene, CDR1 is MNHEY and CDR2 is SVGAGI. The CDR3 region has the DNA TGTGCCAGCAGCATATTAAAGGAAAACGGGGCTTTCTTT. It yields the protein CASSILKENGAFF.

J is TRBJ2-3 and V is TRBV7-9; 7 bases fit TRBD1. The J segment lost 2 bases and the V segment lost 5 bases, leaving 4 bases of the junction unmatched. The germline V gene has CDR1 SEHNR and CDR2 FQNEAQ (reference sequence). The CDR3 has 14 amino acids. The CDR3 nucleotides are TGTGCCAGCAGCCAGGGGGAGTTCACAGATACGCAGTATTTT. It codes for CASSQGEFTDTQYF.

J is TRBJ2-5 and V is TRBV5-1, with D possibly matching TRBD1 (5 bases). Trimming left V 8 bases short and J 5 bases short, with 16 bases between. CDR3 length: 13 amino acids. Germline CDR1 is SGHRS and CDR2 is YFSETQ. Here the CDR3 reads CASSKGNWETQYF. As DNA, the CDR3 is TGCGCCAGTAGTAAGGGGAATTGGGAGACCCAGTACTTC. Full variable domain (rest looked up from reference TRBV5-1 and TRBJ2-5): KAGVTQTPRYLIKTRGQQVTLSCSPISGHRSVSWYQQTPGQGLQFLFEYFSETQRNKGNFPGRFSGRQFSNSRSEMNVSTLELGDSALYLCASSKGNWETQYFGPGTRLLVL.

The gene calls are TRBV7-2 and TRBJ2-7, with D perhaps matching TRBD2 (7 bases). The CDR3 runs 16 residues. Germline CDR1 SGHTA, CDR2 FQGNSA. V dropped 1 base and J dropped 3 bases, with 16 bases sitting between them. DNA for the CDR3: TGTGCCAGCAGCTTAGGGTTTGCGGGGGCGAACTACGAGCAGTACTTC. It specifies CASSLGFAGANYEQYF.

This clone was seen a single time. The chain employs TRBV7-8 and TRBJ1-2; D remains unclear. Germline V CDR1 and CDR2: SGHVS, FQNEAQ. This CDR3 has 15 amino acids. V was cut by 5 bases and J by 10 bases, with 23 bases left in between. The CDR3 nucleotides read TGTGCCAGCAGCCAGGAATCTAGGGCCCGCGGCGACTACACCTTC. Protein: CASSQESRARGDYTF.

The chain combines TRBV6-5 with TRBJ1-2; D unresolved. Trimming removed 6 bases from V and 4 bases from J, with 15 bases in between. This CDR3 is 14 amino acids long. Germline CDR1 is MNHEY and CDR2 is SVGAGI. CDR3 loop: CASRLSHYSYGYTF. In DNA form, the CDR3 reads TGTGCCAGCAGACTTAGCCACTACAGCTATGGCTACACCTTC.

The chain uses TRBV5-6 and TRBJ2-1; the D is unclear. V lost 0 bases, J lost 6 bases, and 7 bases lay in between. Germline CDR1 and CDR2: SGHDT and YYEEEE. The CDR3 has 13 residues. The CDR3 loop is CASSLVVVNEQFF. The CDR3 DNA reads TGTGCCAGCAGCTTGGTGGTCGTCAATGAGCAGTTCTTC. Using reference TRBV5-6 and TRBJ2-1 for the parts outside the CDR3, the full variable domain is DAGVTQSPTHLIKTRGQQVTLRCSPKSGHDTVSWYQQALGQGPQFIFQYYEEEERQRGNFPDRFSGHQFPNYSSELNVNALLLGDSALYLCASSLVVVNEQFFGPGTRLTVL.

The chain joins TRBV30 to TRBJ1-2, with unresolved D. Trimming removed 2 bases from V and 8 bases from J, with 12 bases in between. CDR1 GTSNPN and CDR2 SVGIG come from the germline V gene (reference sequence). The CDR3 is 12 residues long. CDR3 protein: CAWSKILWGYTF. The CDR3 nucleotides read TGTGCCTGGAGTAAGATCCTGTGGGGCTACACCTTC.

This chain uses TRBV27 with TRBJ2-7; TRBD2 aligns across 8 bases. CDR3 length equals 13 residues. CDR1 MNHEY and CDR2 SMNVEV come from the germline V gene (reference sequence). The trim removed 6 bases at V and 2 bases at J, leaving 3 bases unmatched. The CDR3 coding sequence is TGTGCCAGCAGGGCCGGGGGGGCCTACGAGCAGTACTTC. Translating gives CASRAGGAYEQYF.

J is TRBJ1-1 and V is TRBV6-5, with 9 bases identical to TRBD1. The V segment lost 7 bases and the J segment 11 bases; nucleotides outside the gene matches: 5. The CDR3 runs to 11 residues. CDR1 is MNHEY, CDR2 SVGAGI, per germline. CDR3 sequence reads: CASTSGTGAFF. Here the CDR3 DNA reads TGTGCCAGCACTTCCGGGACAGGGGCTTTCTTT.

This clone was seen once. This chain links TRBV19 with TRBJ1-2; maybe TRBD1 (6 bases). V gave up 1 base and J gave up 1 base, with 13 bases separating them. Germline V gene data show CDR1 as LNHDA and CDR2 as SQIVND (reference sequence). There are 16 residues in the CDR3. CDR3: CASSIAHRESNYGYTF. The CDR3 coding sequence is TGTGCCAGTAGTATAGCACACAGGGAAAGTAACTATGGCTACACCTTC.

The chain employs TRBV28 and TRBJ1-2; TRBD1 aligns across 7 bases. This CDR3 region has 15 residues. The germline V gene encodes CDR1 MDHEN and CDR2 SYDVKM. V dropped 3 bases and J dropped 4; count of bases not matched to a gene: 8. The CDR3 spells CASSLGARGAYGYTF. CDR3 nucleotides: TGTGCCAGCAGTTTGGGGGCCAGGGGGGCCTATGGCTACACCTTC.

The rearrangement joins TRBV21-1 to TRBJ1-6. TRBV21-1 represents a pseudogene. The CDR3 is 14 residues long. In DNA form, the CDR3 reads TGTGCCAGCAGCAAAGTTCGGGTAGGGCCAAAACTCCACTTT. Translated: CASSKVRVGPKLHF.

The chain employs TRBV30 and TRBJ2-5; TRBD1 matches at 11 bases. Germline V CDR1 and CDR2: GTSNPN, SVGIG (reference sequence). The CDR3 is 15 amino acids. The ends lost 0 bases at V and 5 bases at J; junction bases unmatched: 5. CDR3 amino acids: CAWSVRTGGAETQYF. The CDR3 region has the DNA TGTGCCTGGAGTGTACGGACAGGGGGCGCGGAGACCCAGTACTTC. Looking up the rest from reference TRBV30 and TRBJ2-5 gives the full variable domain: SQTIHQWPATLVQPVGSPLSLECTVEGTSNPNLYWYRQAAGRGLQLLFYSVGIGQISSEVPQNLSASRPQDRQFILSSKKLLLSDSGFYLCAWSVRTGGAETQYFGPGTRLLVL.

The chain is built from TRBV28 and TRBJ2-7; 10 bases are shared with TRBD2. Germline V gene lookup returns CDR1 MDHEN and CDR2 SYDVKM. This CDR3 is built from 16 residues. Losses at the gene ends were 5 bases for V and 3 bases for J; bases not matched to a gene: 10. DNA of the CDR3: TGTGCCAGCAGTAGCTCCTCTAGCGGGAGAATCTACGAGCAGTACTTC. This translates into CASSSSSSGRIYEQYF.

V is TRBV6-1 and J is TRBJ1-2, with 7 bases lining up with TRBD1. This CDR3 contains 17 residues. Germline-derived CDR1 and CDR2 are MNHNS and SASEGT. Germline trimming cut 4 bases from V and 1 base from J; bases unmatched to any gene: 12. Here the CDR3 reads CASSASDWDRVNYGYTF. The CDR3, as DNA: TGTGCCAGCAGTGCCTCTGACTGGGACAGAGTTAACTATGGCTACACCTTC.

This clone was picked up a small number of times. The rearrangement joins TRBV2 to TRBJ2-7; D remains unclear. The CDR3 is made up of 10 amino acids. Per germline, CDR1 SNHLY and CDR2 FYNNEI. V was shortened by 5 bases and J by 6 bases, with 5 bases between the two germline ends. This CDR3 is CASSSIEQYF. The CDR3 DNA is TGTGCCAGCAGTTCCATCGAGCAGTACTTC.

The chain is built from TRBV11-3 and TRBJ2-3; D remains unclear. Trimming removed 5 bases at V and 14 bases at J, with 14 bases between. The CDR3 consists of 11 residues. Per germline, CDR1 SGHNT and CDR2 YENEEA. CDR3 nucleotides: TGTGCCAGCAGCCTAGGCCACGAAACGTATTTT. It codes for CASSLGHETYF.

This clone was observed once. The V call is TRBV7-9, the J call TRBJ2-4; no reliable D call. V shed 2 bases and J shed 1 base, with 15 bases lying between them. There are 17 residues in the CDR3. The V gene's germline CDR1 is SEHNR and CDR2 FQNEAQ (reference sequence). CDR3 sequence reads: CASSLFATGPAKNIQYF. DNA of the CDR3: TGTGCCAGCAGCTTATTCGCCACCGGACCTGCCAAAAACATTCAGTACTTC.

The rearrangement links TRBV10-3 to TRBJ2-7, with D possibly being TRBD2 (6 bases). V dropped 3 bases and J dropped 7 bases, with 13 bases sitting between them. The germline gives CDR1 ENHRY, CDR2 SYGVKD. CDR3 size: 13 residues. The chain's CDR3 is CAISEAAGLEQYF. The CDR3, as DNA: TGTGCCATCAGTGAAGCAGCGGGTCTAGAGCAGTACTTC.